Presented here are 3 T cell receptor beta chains from one specimen sequenced in a study of identical twins. TCRdb re-derived calls from the 5' RACE reads in MiXCR, one entry per CDR3 protein. The sample yields approximately 530,000 distinct CDR3 sequences, 20% to 25% seen once. These sequences were also reported in another study, on yellow fever vaccine responses in identical twins.

The source material was CD4+ T cells sorted from blood. The receptors come from a woman aged 18-30 years in good health.

This clonotype was seen at least ten times. The V and J genes are TRBV3-1 and TRBJ2-3; D not certain. V was clipped by 0 bases and J by 5 bases, with 15 bases between them. The CDR3 runs to 16 residues. Germline assignment: CDR1 LGHDT and CDR2 YNNKEL (reference sequence). DNA for the CDR3: TGTGCCAGCAGCCAAGATCTCGGGTTCTCTGGAGATACGCAGTATTTT. Protein product: CASSQDLGFSGDTQYF.

The chain has TRBV28 and TRBJ2-4, with 7 positions matching TRBD1. The V gene's germline CDR1 is MDHEN and CDR2 SYDVKM. The CDR3 is 14 residues long. J was trimmed by 9 bases and V by 6 bases; bases with no gene match: 11. Here the CDR3 DNA reads TGTGCCAGCAGGTCCACGCCACAGGGGACCATTCAGTACTTC. This translates into CASRSTPQGTIQYF. The entire variable domain, with the rest obtained from reference TRBV28 and TRBJ2-4, is as follows: DVKVTQSSRYLVKRTGEKVFLECVQDMDHENMFWYRQDPGLGLRLIYFSYDVKMKEKGDIPEGYSVSREKKERFSLILESASTNQTSMYLCASRSTPQGTIQYFGAGTRLSVL.

The rearrangement joins TRBV20-1 to TRBJ2-7; tentatively, D is TRBD1 or TRBD2 (5 bases each). The CDR3 runs 18 residues. V lost 3 bases to trimming and J lost 0 bases, with 24 bases between them. Germline CDR1 is DFQATT and CDR2 is SNEGSKA (reference sequence). The chain's CDR3 is CSARTLKQLGTFSYEQYF. As DNA, the CDR3 is TGCAGTGCTAGGACCTTGAAGCAGCTTGGGACCTTCTCCTACGAGCAGTACTTC.